The 14 T cell receptor beta chains given below trace back to one sample, sequenced in a study of radiotherapy plus CTLA-4 blockade in lung cancer. Clones were sequenced by immunoSEQ multiplex PCR, and TCRdb holds only the in-frame ones, with some missing. The data hold tens of thousands of clones, with roughly 87% observed a single time. The sample was peripheral blood, taken from a patient treated with radiotherapy plus ipilimumab. The receptors were sampled from a human donor with non-small cell lung cancer who had stable disease on radiotherapy plus ipilimumab.

The rearrangement links TRBV2 to TRBJ1-2; D unclear. CDR3 length: 14 residues. Trimming shortened V by 1 base and J by 0 bases, and 6 bases separated the two germline ends. Germline values: CDR1 SNHLY, CDR2 FYNNEI. Here the CDR3 DNA reads TGTGCCAGCAGTGAAGGGGGTTCTAACTATGGCTACACCTTC. Its protein product is CASSEGGSNYGYTF. Filled out from reference TRBV2 and TRBJ1-2, the complete variable domain reads EPEVTQTPSHQVTQMGQEVILRCVPISNHLYFYWYRQILGQKVEFLVSFYNNEISEKSEIFDDQFSVERPDGSNFTLKIRSTKLEDSAMYFCASSEGGSNYGYTFGSGTRLTVV.

By sample share, this clone is medium-sized (0.01 to 0.1%). The gene calls are TRBV5-1 and TRBJ1-6; D is unresolved. The germline V gene encodes CDR1 SGHRS and CDR2 YFSETQ. V gave up 0 bases and J gave up 9 bases, with 10 bases separating them. There are 14 residues in the CDR3. The CDR3 nucleotides are TGCGCCAGCAGCTTGGACAGCCTGGGTTCACCCCTCCACTTT. Amino acids: CASSLDSLGSPLHF.

The chain is built from TRBV11-2 and TRBJ2-7; D call uncertain. The V gene lost 0 bases and the J gene lost 3 bases, with 0 bases spanning the gap. Looked up from germline, CDR1 is SGHAT and CDR2 is FQNNGV. The CDR3 has 11 residues. CDR3 sequence: CASSLDYEQYF. The DNA for the CDR3 is TGTGCCAGCAGCTTAGACTACGAGCAGTACTTC.

The rearrangement joins TRBV9 to TRBJ2-2; 7 bases align to TRBD2. Per the germline V gene, CDR1 is SGDLS and CDR2 is YYNGEE. The length of the CDR3 is 14 residues. J lost 4 bases, V lost 6 bases, and 6 bases had no gene match. The CDR3 DNA sequence: TGTGCCAGCACGCTAGCGGTTGGCACCGGGGAGCTGTTTTTT. It translates to CASTLAVGTGELFF.

This chain links TRBV28 with TRBJ1-1; D is ambiguous. Trimming cost V 6 bases and J 5 bases, with 13 bases left between them. CDR3 length equals 13 residues. CDR1 and CDR2 from the germline V gene are MDHEN and SYDVKM. This chain's CDR3 is CASRGVDWTEAFF. In nucleotides, the CDR3 is TGTGCCAGCAGGGGCGTCGATTGGACTGAAGCTTTCTTT.

This clone was recorded only once. The chain uses TRBV30 and TRBJ2-7, with D hard to call. Germline CDR1 reads GTSNPN; CDR2 reads SVGIG (reference sequence). The CDR3 consists of 12 residues. Trimming removed 1 base from V and 0 bases from J, with 4 bases in between. CDR3 in DNA: TGTGCCTGGAGTGACGGCTCCTACGAGCAGTACTTC. Translating gives CAWSDGSYEQYF.

The chain links TRBV19 to TRBJ1-1, with 7 nucleotides matching TRBD1. CDR3 size: 15 residues. With 6 bases clipped from V and 1 base from J, the junction kept 8 bases outside the gene matches. Germline assignment: CDR1 LNHDA and CDR2 SQIVND (reference sequence). CDR3 bases: TGTGCCAGTAGCCTGACAGGGAGCGGGAACACTGAAGCTTTCTTT. This gives the protein CASSLTGSGNTEAFF.

The chain joins TRBV6-1 to TRBJ2-5, with D unclear. Looked up from germline, CDR1 is MNHNS and CDR2 is SASEGT. This CDR3 contains 15 residues. V lost 3 bases, J lost 2 bases, and 13 bases lay in between. The CDR3 region has the DNA TGTGCCAGCAGTGAGTTGTCAGGCGTTCAAGAGACCCAGTACTTC. Translated: CASSELSGVQETQYF.

The V call is TRBV6-1, the J call TRBJ1-5; TRBD1 matches 9 bases. CDR1 MNHNS and CDR2 SASEGT come from the germline V gene. The CDR3 covers 13 residues. V was clipped by 7 bases and J by 6 bases; unmatched bases: 4. The DNA of the CDR3 is TGTGCCAGCACACAGGGGGCAGGTCAGCCCCAGCATTTT. This translates into CASTQGAGQPQHF.

In this sample, this clone turned up once. The chain employs TRBV9 and TRBJ2-1; D is tentatively TRBD1 or TRBD2 (5 bases each). Trimming took off 0 bases at V and 8 bases at J, with 9 bases between the two ends. This CDR3 spans 13 amino acids. The V gene's germline CDR1 is SGDLS and CDR2 YYNGEE. CDR3 in amino acids: CASSVVVGDEQFF. The CDR3 DNA reads TGTGCCAGCAGCGTAGTTGTGGGGGATGAGCAGTTCTTC.

This clone occurred once. The chain carries TRBV28 and TRBJ1-1; D call uncertain. The CDR3 contains 13 residues. CDR1 and CDR2 from the germline V gene are MDHEN and SYDVKM. Trimming cost V 5 bases and J 4 bases, with 11 bases left between them. CDR3 nucleotide sequence: TGTGCCAGCAGTCTCGACGGGGTCACTGAAGCTTTCTTT. It translates to CASSLDGVTEAFF.

The count of this clone is one. V usage is TRBV27 and J usage is TRBJ2-3, with D tentatively TRBD1 or TRBD2 (7 bases each). V shed 5 bases and J shed 6 bases, with 21 bases lying between them. Germline V lookup: CDR1 MNHEY, CDR2 SMNVEV (reference sequence). The CDR3 totals 16 residues. In nucleotides, the CDR3 is TGTGCCAGCAGTACCCTCCAGGGGGGGGGCCGCGATACGCAGTATTTT. Amino acid sequence: CASSTLQGGGRDTQYF.

The genes are TRBV14 and TRBJ2-7; D call uncertain. The germline V gene encodes CDR1 SGHDN and CDR2 FVKESK. Trimming left V 1 base short and J 3 bases short, with 7 bases between. The CDR3 spans 13 residues. The CDR3 DNA reads as TGTGCCAGCAGCCAAGGTTCGGGCTACGAGCAGTACTTC. The encoded protein is CASSQGSGYEQYF.

The CDR3 spells CASRYGTSGSNEQFF. Here the CDR3 DNA reads TGCGCCAGCAGGTACGGGACTAGCGGGAGTAATGAGCAGTTCTTC. The J gene is TRBJ2-1, the V gene TRBV5-1; 14 nucleotides agree with TRBD2. V was pared by 5 bases and J by 7 bases, with 5 bases of the junction left unmatched. This CDR3 has 15 residues. The germline V gene encodes CDR1 SGHRS and CDR2 YFSETQ.